These T cell receptor beta chains were read from a single sample in a study of OX40 agonist ivuxolimab in advanced cancers. The method was immunoSEQ multiplex PCR; TCRdb's version includes in-frame clones alone and lacks a portion of them. The sample lists around 8,000 clones, 90% occurring once. This specimen consisted of CD4+ or CD8+ T cells sorted from blood, obtained in a trial of the OX40 agonist ivuxolimab. These receptors were obtained from an adult with an advanced solid tumor such as melanoma, head and neck, liver or kidney cancer. CDR3s include the opening cysteine and the closing phenylalanine or tryptophan. D genes are given only for firm matches. Clone size is shown for a subset of rows, as once, few, many or a class of expanded clone.

NA NA TRBJ2-1 TRBV6-1 TGTGCCAGCAGTTCAGGGACTCAAGTCTACAATGAGCAGTTCTTC CASSSGTQVYNEQFF
TRBD1 once TRBJ1-6 TRBV15 TGTGCCACCAATAACAGGGGCCCCCTTAATTCACCCCTCCACTTT CATNNRGPLNSPLHF
TRBD2 NA TRBJ2-1 TRBV5-4 TGTGCCAGCAGCTCTAGGACTAGCGGGGACAATGAGCAGTTCTTC CASSSRTSGDNEQFF
NA NA TRBJ2-3 TRBV7-2 TGTGCCAGCAGCCAGCCCCCAAGAACAGATACGCAGTATTTT CASSQPPRTDTQYF
TRBD1 NA TRBJ1-5 TRBV5-6 TGTGCCAGCAGCTTACAGGGGGCCGGGCAGCCCCAGCATTTT CASSLQGAGQPQHF
NA NA TRBJ1-1 TRBV4-3 TGCGCCAGCAGCCAATATTCGGGGGACACTGAAGCTTTCTTT CASSQYSGDTEAFF
NA NA TRBJ2-3 TRBV7-2 TGTGCCAGCAGCTTATTTGGGGAAGATACGCAGTATTTT CASSLFGEDTQYF
NA once TRBJ1-1 TRBV9 TGTGCCAGCAGAGAACCTGACACTACTGAAGCTTTCTTT CASREPDTTEAFF
NA NA TRBJ2-5 TRBV4-1 TGCGCCAGCAGCCAAGCACCACAGGGCCCCCAAGAGACCCAGTACTTC CASSQAPQGPQETQYF
NA few TRBJ2-2 TRBV10-3 TGTGCCACGCTCTGGGGGGCGGGCACCGGGGAGCTGTTTTTT CATLWGAGTGELFF
NA NA TRBJ1-2 TRBV4-1 TGCGCCAGCAGCCAGGCTGAGGGTAGGAACTATGGCTACACCTTC CASSQAEGRNYGYTF
TRBD2 once TRBJ2-1 TRBV15 TGTGCCACCAGCTTAGCCCAGGGAGGGTATGAGCAGTTCTTC CATSLAQGGYEQFF
NA NA TRBJ1-2 TRBV25-1 TGTGCCAGCAGTGACTGGACAGATGGCTACACCTTC CASSDWTDGYTF
TRBD1 few TRBJ1-1 TRBV7-2 TGTGCCAGCAGCTTTTACGGACAGGAAAACACTGAAGCTTTCTTT CASSFYGQENTEAFF
TRBD1 large TRBJ1-1 TRBV5-4 TGTGCCAGCAGCTTGCCAGGGGGTACTGAAGCTTTCTTT CASSLPGGTEAFF
TRBD2 NA TRBJ2-5 TRBV7-2 TGTGCCAGCAGCTCCCGCTGGGGGGGAGAGACCCAGTACTTC CASSSRWGGETQYF
NA NA TRBJ1-5 TRBV6-5 TGTGCCAGCAGTCCAGAGCCTTATAGCAATCAGCCCCAGCATTTT CASSPEPYSNQPQHF
TRBD2 NA TRBJ2-5 TRBV7-3 TGTGCCAGCAGTGCCGGGGGGGATCTTCAAGAGACCCAGTACTTC CASSAGGDLQETQYF
NA few TRBJ1-5 TRBV5-1 TGCGCCAGCAGCTTCTCAGGGAACCAGCCCCAGCATTTT CASSFSGNQPQHF
NA NA TRBJ1-3 TRBV4-1 TGCGCCAGCAGCCTTGACGCGGAAGCCGGCACCATATATTTT CASSLDAEAGTIYF
NA NA TRBJ2-3 TRBV7-2 TGTGCCAGCAGCCCTCGGAGCCTAATTAGGGATACGCAGTATTTT CASSPRSLIRDTQYF
TRBD2 NA TRBJ2-3 TRBV27 TGTGCCAGCAGTCCCTGGACTAGCGGGAACTCCCCGCACACAGATACGCAGTATTTT CASSPWTSGNSPHTDTQYF
NA NA TRBJ2-2 TRBV10-3 TGTGCCATCAGTGAGCAGGCGTCTAGAGGCACCGGGGAGCTGTTTTTT CAISEQASRGTGELFF
NA few TRBJ2-3 TRBV6-6 TGTGCCAGCAGTTACTCCGGGACGGATAGCACAGATACGCAGTATTTT CASSYSGTDSTDTQYF
TRBD1 NA TRBJ1-2 TRBV19 TGTGCCACCTGGACAGGGTCTTTCCCCTATGGCTACACCTTC CATWTGSFPYGYTF
NA NA TRBJ2-5 TRBV5-4 TGTGCCAGCGCCCCGGGCTCACAAGAGACCCAGTACTTC CASAPGSQETQYF
TRBD2 once TRBJ2-1 TRBV5-1 TGCGCCAGCAGCGCCCTAGCGGGGTCATACAATGAGCAGTTCTTC CASSALAGSYNEQFF
NA NA TRBJ1-1 TRBV2 TGTGCCAGCAGTGTTGGGGATCGGGCTTTCTTT CASSVGDRAFF
NA NA TRBJ2-1 TRBV6-6 TGTGCCAGCTCAACACAGGCGGGTCCGTCCAATGAGCAGTTCTTC CASSTQAGPSNEQFF
TRBD1 NA TRBJ1-1 TRBV6-5 TGTGCCAGCAGTTACGCACCGGGACAGGACAACACTGAAGCTTTCTTT CASSYAPGQDNTEAFF
TRBD2 NA TRBJ2-1 TRBV5-4 TGTGCCAGCAGCTGGAGCGGGAGTGCCTACAATGAGCAGTTCTTC CASSWSGSAYNEQFF
NA NA TRBJ2-1 TRBV7-8 TGTGCCAGCAGCAGGTCGGAAGGGAGCGATGAGCAGTTCTTC CASSRSEGSDEQFF
NA NA TRBJ1-2 TRBV10-3 TGTGCCATCAGTGAGGACGCTAACTATGGCTACACCTTC CAISEDANYGYTF
NA NA TRBJ2-2 TRBV5-1 TGCGCCAGCAGCTTTGAGGGGCGCACCACCGGGGAGCTGTTTTTT CASSFEGRTTGELFF
NA NA TRBJ1-1 TRBV5-1 TGCGCCAGCAGCTTGGAACAGAACACTGAAGCTTTCTTT CASSLEQNTEAFF
NA NA TRBJ1-5 TRBV6-1 TGTGCCAGCAGTGGATTCCCGACGCCCCTTGGGCAGCCCCAGCATTTT CASSGFPTPLGQPQHF
TRBD1 NA TRBJ2-1 TRBV2 TGTGCCAGCAGAGATAACCGGGACAGGGGGTTCTTC CASRDNRDRGFF
TRBD1 NA TRBJ2-7 TRBV29-1 TGCAGCGTTGTTCGGGACAGTGACTACGAGCAGTACTTC CSVVRDSDYEQYF
NA NA TRBJ1-2 TRBV11-3 TGCGCCAGCAGCCCGGGAAAGTCGTACTATGGCTACACCTTC CASSPGKSYYGYTF
NA NA TRBJ1-2 TRBV18 TGTGCCAGCTCACCACCCTCCGGGATTTATGGCTACACCTTC CASSPPSGIYGYTF
NA NA TRBJ2-3 TRBV9 TGTGCCAGCAGCCCGCGGGGGCCGAGGGATACGCAGTATTTT CASSPRGPRDTQYF
NA NA TRBJ1-3 TRBV5-8 TGTGCCAGCACTAGACAGGTCGGAAACACCATATATTTT CASTRQVGNTIYF
NA NA TRBJ2-5 TRBV5-6 TGTGCCAGCAGCTTGGTGCAGGAAGAGACCCAGTACTTC CASSLVQEETQYF
TRBD1 NA TRBJ2-5 TRBV5-4 TGTGCCAGCAGCCTACGGGACAGGGGAAAGGGAGAGACCCAGTACTTC CASSLRDRGKGETQYF
TRBD2 NA TRBJ2-7 TRBV4-3 TGCGCCAGCAGCCAAGATATAGCGGGAGACTCCGAGCAGTACTTC CASSQDIAGDSEQYF
NA NA TRBJ1-5 TRBV19 TGTGCCAGTAGTATAGGCAATCAGCCCCAGCATTTT CASSIGNQPQHF
TRBD2 NA TRBJ2-4 TRBV7-8 TGTGCCAGCTCCCCTAGCGGGAGGAAAAACATTCAGTACTTC CASSPSGRKNIQYF
TRBD1 once TRBJ1-3 TRBV10-3 TGTGCCATCAGTGCACCCAACACAGGGGCAAGTGGAAACACCATATATTTT CAISAPNTGASGNTIYF
TRBD1 NA TRBJ2-1 TRBV10-2 TGCGCCACCCTACAGGGGACCTCCTACAATGAGCAGTTCTTC CATLQGTSYNEQFF
NA NA TRBJ2-7 TRBV5-1 TGCGCCAGCAGCTTGGGCGACCCTCTCGAGCAGTACTTC CASSLGDPLEQYF
NA NA TRBJ2-5 TRBV6-1 TGTGCCAGCTTGGACCGCAGGGACCAAGAGACCCAGTACTTC CASLDRRDQETQYF
TRBD1 NA TRBJ2-3 TRBV4-1 TGCGCCAGCAGCCAAGATCGATTTGGGACAGGATGGAGCACAGATACGCAGTATTTT CASSQDRFGTGWSTDTQYF
TRBD2 NA TRBJ2-1 TRBV18 TGTGCCAGCTCACCGGGACTAGCGGGCGACAATGAGCAGTTCTTC CASSPGLAGDNEQFF
TRBD2 NA TRBJ2-1 TRBV11-2 TGTGCCAGCAGCTTTTCAATTGGGGGAGGGGACGGTGAGCAGTTCTTC CASSFSIGGGDGEQFF